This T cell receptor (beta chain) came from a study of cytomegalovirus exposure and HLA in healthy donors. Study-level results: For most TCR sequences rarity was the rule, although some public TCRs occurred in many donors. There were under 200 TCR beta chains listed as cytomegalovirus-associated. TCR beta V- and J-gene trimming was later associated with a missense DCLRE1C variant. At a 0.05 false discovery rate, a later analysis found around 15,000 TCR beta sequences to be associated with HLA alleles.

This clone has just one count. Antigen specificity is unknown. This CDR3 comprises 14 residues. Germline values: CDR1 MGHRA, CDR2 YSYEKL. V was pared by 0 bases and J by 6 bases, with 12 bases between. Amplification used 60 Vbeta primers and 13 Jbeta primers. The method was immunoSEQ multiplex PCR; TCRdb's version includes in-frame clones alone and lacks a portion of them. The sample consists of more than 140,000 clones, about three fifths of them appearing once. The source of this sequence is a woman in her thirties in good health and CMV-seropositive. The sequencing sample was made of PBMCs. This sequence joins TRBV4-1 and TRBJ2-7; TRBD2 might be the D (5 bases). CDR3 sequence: CASSQDMAGREQYF. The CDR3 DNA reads TGCGCCAGCAGCCAAGACATGGCGGGTCGCGAGCAGTACTTC.